The clone carrying this TCR beta chain appeared many times. Its specificity is not known. In the study's own analysis: The study built a papillary thyroid cancer distant-metastasis classifier from CDR3 differences across clinicopathological groups. TCRdb re-clonotyped the PCR reads through MiXCR. For this entry, the V and J calls and clone size follow TCRdb and not the study's own pipeline. This table has some 6,000 clones, more than 15% appearing once. Germline CDR1 and CDR2: SEHNR and FQNEAQ (reference sequence). With 1 base removed from V and 2 bases from J, the gap between germline ends came to 12 bases. This CDR3 contains 15 residues. This sample was included in a study of metastatic and nonmetastatic thyroid tumors. Study-level information: Comparison of repertoires was carried out across blood and tumor or nodule tissue from malignant and benign thyroid patients. Study-level results: For both blood and tumor, malignant thyroid tumors reportedly showed significantly higher TCR beta diversity than benign nodules did.

Thyroid surgery was performed in patients who had received no treatment beforehand. The sequenced sample was tumor tissue. The chain combines TRBV7-9 with TRBJ2-7, with TRBD1 as a possible D gene (5 bases). This receptor was identified in a male donor with papillary thyroid cancer or a benign thyroid nodule (not recorded which). Some clones in this sample may be carry-over from other donors' samples. The CDR3 loop is CASSLGPRQTYEQYF. The DNA for the CDR3 is TGTGCCAGCAGCTTAGGCCCCCGACAGACCTACGAGCAGTACTTC.